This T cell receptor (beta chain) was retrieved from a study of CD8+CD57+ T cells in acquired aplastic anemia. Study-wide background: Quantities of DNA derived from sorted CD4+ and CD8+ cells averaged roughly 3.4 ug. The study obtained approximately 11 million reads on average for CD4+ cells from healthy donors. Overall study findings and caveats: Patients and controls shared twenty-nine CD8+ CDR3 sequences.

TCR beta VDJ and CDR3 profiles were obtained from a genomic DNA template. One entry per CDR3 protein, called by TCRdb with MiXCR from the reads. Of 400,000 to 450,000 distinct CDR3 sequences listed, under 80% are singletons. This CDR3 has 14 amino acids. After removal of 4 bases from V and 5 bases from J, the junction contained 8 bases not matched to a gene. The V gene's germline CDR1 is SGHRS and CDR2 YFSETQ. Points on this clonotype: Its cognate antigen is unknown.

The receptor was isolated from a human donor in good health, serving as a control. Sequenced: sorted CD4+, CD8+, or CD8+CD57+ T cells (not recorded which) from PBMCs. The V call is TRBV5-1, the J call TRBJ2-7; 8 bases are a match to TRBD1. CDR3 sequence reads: CASSPFLDRDEQYF. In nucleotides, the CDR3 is TGCGCCAGCAGCCCATTCCTGGACAGGGACGAGCAGTACTTC.